This is a list of T cell receptor beta chains from one sample in a study of T cells expressing NK-cell markers. TCRdb reprocessed the 5' RACE reads and keeps a single row for each CDR3 protein, giving no DNA. In all, the sample yields some 340,000 distinct CDR3 sequences. The sequencing sample was made of blood T cells: a sorted CD56 or NKG2C T cell subset, CD4+ or CD8+ T cells, or bulk PBMC T cells (not recorded which). These receptors were taken from a man aged 18-69 years in good health. Each CDR3 is given with its conserved first and last residue. Fields, in order: V gene, J gene, CDR3 protein.

v_gene: TRBV29-1; j_gene: TRBJ2-4; CDR3aa: CSVKTGGWSKNIQYF
v_gene: TRBV19; j_gene: TRBJ2-3; CDR3aa: CASSARGLGDTQYF
v_gene: TRBV5-1; j_gene: TRBJ2-6; CDR3aa: CASSVPTQGALLSGANVLTF
v_gene: TRBV7-2; j_gene: TRBJ1-2; CDR3aa: CASSRRGDYGYTF
v_gene: TRBV13; j_gene: TRBJ1-1; CDR3aa: CASSRRGGGRTEAFF
v_gene: TRBV7-2; j_gene: TRBJ2-3; CDR3aa: CASSLYGLADTDTQYF
v_gene: TRBV7-9; j_gene: TRBJ2-5; CDR3aa: CASSTGQGLYQETQYF
v_gene: TRBV7-9; j_gene: TRBJ1-3; CDR3aa: CASSLAFTGNTIYF
v_gene: TRBV12-3/TRBV12-4; j_gene: TRBJ2-7; CDR3aa: CASSFGPRGYEQYF
v_gene: TRBV5-1; j_gene: TRBJ2-7; CDR3aa: CASSLEGGYEQYF
v_gene: TRBV3-1; j_gene: TRBJ2-1; CDR3aa: CASSSRPNEQFF
v_gene: TRBV7-2; j_gene: TRBJ1-6; CDR3aa: CASSLRSTGAGAPLHF
v_gene: TRBV21-1; j_gene: TRBJ2-3; CDR3aa: CASSKGGDPDTQYF
v_gene: TRBV6-1; j_gene: TRBJ2-3; CDR3aa: CASSDRAGASDTQYF
v_gene: TRBV10-3; j_gene: TRBJ2-5; CDR3aa: CAISESNPRGGGETQYF
v_gene: TRBV6-5; j_gene: TRBJ2-7; CDR3aa: CASSYGTEQYF
v_gene: TRBV5-6; j_gene: TRBJ2-3; CDR3aa: CASRVGFRSGTDTQYF
v_gene: TRBV5-4; j_gene: TRBJ1-1; CDR3aa: CASRGDWNTEAFF
v_gene: TRBV28; j_gene: TRBJ2-7; CDR3aa: CASSHELGTGNSYEQYF
v_gene: TRBV13; j_gene: TRBJ2-1; CDR3aa: CASRAGPKDEQFF
v_gene: TRBV12-3/TRBV12-4; j_gene: TRBJ1-1; CDR3aa: CASSRTTVEAFF
v_gene: TRBV5-5; j_gene: TRBJ2-7; CDR3aa: CASSLAYRGGEQYF
v_gene: TRBV25-1; j_gene: TRBJ1-6; CDR3aa: CASSADRVWSPLHF
v_gene: TRBV5-6; j_gene: TRBJ2-1; CDR3aa: CASSSAWGSYNEQFF
v_gene: TRBV5-1; j_gene: TRBJ2-7; CDR3aa: CASRGTGVSEQYF